The source of this T cell receptor (beta chain) is a study of CD8 T cells in acute hepatitis C reinfection (dated by TCRdb to the early 2020s). In terms of the full investigation: This study examined the TCRbeta repertoire of CD8+ T cells that recognize the HCV NS3-1073 epitope, both during acute infection and after viral clearance. Paired acute and follow-up samples were contributed by four spontaneous resolvers.

About this clone: Its specific antigen is unknown. Per-base qualities were not stored, and no clone one base away is much larger.

Genomic DNA was extracted from the FACS-sorted cells, and the TCRbeta chains were sequenced by the commercial immunoSEQ service. Concerning the study's data processing: The repertoire data were analyzed using ImmunoSEQ Analyzer software v3.0 and R v3.5.1. Sequences containing stop codons or out-of-frame rearrangements were removed, so only productive rearrangements were analyzed. Simpson diversity, Shannon entropy, CDR3 length and nucleotide addition metrics were obtained from the sequencing provider. Clonotypes were grouped by frequency into dominant, sub-dominant, low or lowest abundance categories, and clonotypes below 0.1% were left out of most analyses. Any CDR3 amino acid clonotype present in at least two subjects at a cumulative frequency of at least 0.5% was labeled public. The immuneACCESS repertoire file appears here via TCRdb, limited to in-frame rearrangements. These files lack a portion of the clones; in checked studies, under half of the deficit traces to unresolved V genes, and the cause of the others is not known. V and J calls and clone size come straight from that table; D and trimming were deduced from the DNA. This sample comprises about 38,000 clones, approximately 85% of them detected only once. The ten largest clones take up over 9.5% of the sample.

Here is what the overall study found, with its caveats: Diversity in the NS3-1073 specific repertoires was high, and no significant differences in diversity emerged among acute resolver, follow-up resolver and acute chronic samples. Few CDR3 sequences were shared with other epitopes, and differences in sequencing approaches may have limited exact matching. Regardless of outcome, roughly 12 public clonotypes were found, and one public clonotype used V04-02/J02-02. Because bulk sequencing covered only the TCRbeta chain, the alphabeta pairing of public clonotypes could not be determined. Preferential use of the TRBV04 and TRBV06 gene families was observed in all groups, and this preferential usage was not explained by overrepresentation in the naive pool. NS3-1073 specific cells were too rare to sort in chronically infected subjects, so no follow-up repertoires exist for those subjects.

There are 14 amino acids in the CDR3, from cysteine to phenylalanine inclusive. Only the CDR3 DNA stays, 42 bases, in frame from base 1. The germline V gene (reference sequence) supplies CDR1 LNHDA and CDR2 SQIVND. At the junction V is shortened by 3 bases and J by 1 base, with 9 bases in between. Taken with the paper, the label for time point translates to: naive CD8 control sorted from an acute-time-point sample. Enrolled in the Montreal Hepatitis C Cohort (HEPCO) in Canada, the donors were people who inject drugs, and these donors were followed every 3 months. A positive HCV RNA or antibody test that followed a negative test within the previous 24 weeks was the definition used for acute primary HCV infection. Antibodies against CD3, CD8 and CD45RO were used for surface staining, and dead cells were excluded with an aqua fixable dye. Several spontaneous resolvers, defined by HCV RNA clearance within 24 weeks, were included in the cohort. Once thawed from cryostorage, peripheral blood mononuclear cells underwent negative selection via the MACS CD8+ T cell Isolation Kit to obtain CD8+ T cells. A BD FACSAria II cell sorter was used to sort the cells.

The receptor comes from a woman aged 18-35 years who spontaneously cleared hepatitis C infection. Rearrangement joined TRBV19 to TRBJ1-1, with the D gene not confidently named. The sample taken for sequencing was naive CD8+ T cells from PBMCs. The sample's cell subset or site label is to be understood as: sorted total naive CD45RO-negative CD8+ T cells. The DNA reads TGTGCCAGTAGTATTAGCGCAGGGAACACTGAAGCTTTCTTT. Translation gives CASSISAGNTEAFF.